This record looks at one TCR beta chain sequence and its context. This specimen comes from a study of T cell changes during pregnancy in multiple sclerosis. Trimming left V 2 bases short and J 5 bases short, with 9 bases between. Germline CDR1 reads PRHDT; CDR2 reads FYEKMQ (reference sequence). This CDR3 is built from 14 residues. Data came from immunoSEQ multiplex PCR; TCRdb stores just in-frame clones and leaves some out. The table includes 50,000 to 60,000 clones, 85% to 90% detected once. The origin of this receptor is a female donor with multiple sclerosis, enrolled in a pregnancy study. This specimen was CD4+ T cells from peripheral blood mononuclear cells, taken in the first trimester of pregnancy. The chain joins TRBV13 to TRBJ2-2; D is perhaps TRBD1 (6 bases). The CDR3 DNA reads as TGTGCCAGCAGCTTAACTAGGGGGACCGGGGAGCTGTTTTTT. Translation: CASSLTRGTGELFF.